The rows below give T cell receptor beta chains drawn from one sample of a study of post-analysis software for immune sequencing data. MiXCR, applied by TCRdb to the PCR reads, yields one record per CDR3 protein. The sample gives approximately 440,000 distinct CDR3 sequences, nearly 45% of which show up once; 9.5% to 13% is in the top ten. Sequenced material: blood. The receptors originated from a girl between 5 and 17 years old with multiple sclerosis. CDR3s include the opening cysteine and the closing phenylalanine or tryptophan. D genes are given only for firm matches. Clone size is stated in some rows and not others, as once, few, many or a class when expanded.

V: TRBV20-1
J: TRBJ1-5
D: .
size: .
CDR3: CSASLPRGGSGQPQHF
DNA: TGCAGTGCTAGTCTTCCAAGGGGGGGATCGGGTCAGCCCCAGCATTTT

V: TRBV27
J: TRBJ1-1
D: TRBD1
size: .
CDR3: CASIFDRAMNTEAFF
DNA: TGTGCCAGCATTTTCGACAGGGCCATGAACACTGAAGCTTTCTTT

V: TRBV15
J: TRBJ1-2
D: .
size: .
CDR3: CATIEQPSGYGYTF
DNA: TGTGCCACCATTGAGCAGCCTTCTGGCTATGGCTACACCTTC

V: TRBV10-3
J: TRBJ2-5
D: .
size: few
CDR3: CATKQREETQYF
DNA: TGTGCCACCAAGCAGAGAGAAGAGACCCAGTACTTC

V: TRBV15
J: TRBJ2-5
D: .
size: .
CDR3: CATSRVWETQYF
DNA: TGTGCCACCAGCAGAGTATGGGAGACCCAGTACTTC

V: TRBV15
J: TRBJ2-5
D: .
size: .
CDR3: CATSTTRETQYF
DNA: TGTGCCACCAGCACGACTAGGGAGACCCAGTACTTC

V: TRBV5-1
J: TRBJ2-3
D: TRBD2
size: few
CDR3: CASSRRSSGDTDTQYF
DNA: TGCGCCAGCAGCCGACGTAGTAGCGGGGACACAGATACGCAGTATTTT

V: TRBV12-3/TRBV12-4
J: TRBJ2-3
D: .
size: .
CDR3: CASSLGVDGAVSTDTQYF
DNA: TGTGCCAGCAGCCTGGGAGTAGACGGCGCGGTCTCCACAGATACGCAGTATTTT

V: TRBV6-5
J: TRBJ2-3
D: .
size: .
CDR3: CASSSSWVPTSTDTQYF
DNA: TGTGCCAGCAGCTCCTCGTGGGTTCCGACTAGCACAGATACGCAGTATTTT

V: TRBV1
J: TRBJ2-3
D: .
size: .
CDR3: CTSSQDRASGELTDTQYF
DNA: TGCACCAGCAGCCAAGATCGGGCTAGCGGGGAGCTAACAGATACGCAGTATTTT

V: TRBV7-3
J: TRBJ2-6
D: .
size: .
CDR3: CASSLTPLSGANVLTF
DNA: TGTGCCAGCAGCTTAACCCCCCTCTCTGGGGCCAACGTCCTGACTTTC

V: TRBV27
J: TRBJ2-6
D: .
size: .
CDR3: CASSLPGKGANVLTF
DNA: TGTGCCAGCAGTTTACCGGGTAAAGGGGCCAACGTCCTGACTTTC

V: TRBV12-3/TRBV12-4
J: TRBJ2-5
D: TRBD2
size: .
CDR3: CASTSGLAGGRGGETQYF
DNA: TGTGCCAGCACCTCGGGACTAGCGGGAGGAAGGGGCGGAGAGACCCAGTACTTC

V: TRBV9
J: TRBJ2-1
D: .
size: .
CDR3: CASSVGRWRDEQFF
DNA: TGTGCCAGCAGCGTAGGTCGATGGAGGGATGAGCAGTTCTTC

V: TRBV20-1
J: TRBJ2-7
D: TRBD2
size: .
CDR3: CSAVRPGLAGDEQYF
DNA: TGCAGTGCCGTTAGACCGGGACTAGCGGGAGACGAGCAGTACTTC

V: TRBV28
J: TRBJ2-1
D: TRBD2
size: .
CDR3: CASSFFLEGTNLYNEQFF
DNA: TGTGCCAGCAGTTTCTTCCTGGAGGGGACTAACCTATACAATGAGCAGTTCTTC

V: TRBV28
J: TRBJ2-1
D: TRBD2
size: few
CDR3: CASQRTSLPYNEQFF
DNA: TGTGCCAGTCAACGGACTAGCCTGCCCTACAATGAGCAGTTCTTC

V: TRBV7-3
J: TRBJ2-7
D: .
size: few
CDR3: CASSLTGEPYEQYF
DNA: TGTGCCAGCAGCTTAACAGGGGAGCCCTACGAGCAGTACTTC

V: TRBV28
J: TRBJ2-1
D: TRBD2
size: few
CDR3: CASRLAGFNEQFF
DNA: TGTGCCAGCAGACTAGCGGGATTCAATGAGCAGTTCTTC

V: TRBV20-1
J: TRBJ2-7
D: .
size: few
CDR3: CSAPKRKTGLANSYEQYF
DNA: TGCAGTGCGCCGAAACGCAAAACAGGGCTAGCGAACTCCTACGAGCAGTACTTC

V: TRBV25-1
J: TRBJ2-5
D: .
size: .
CDR3: CASSRRQETQYF
DNA: TGTGCCAGCAGTAGGCGGCAAGAGACCCAGTACTTC

V: TRBV24-1
J: TRBJ2-1
D: .
size: once
CDR3: CATSDSPDNEQFF
DNA: TGTGCCACCAGTGATTCGCCAGACAATGAGCAGTTCTTC

V: TRBV4-1
J: TRBJ2-7
D: .
size: .
CDR3: CASRPDTGLPTSVQYF
DNA: TGCGCCAGCAGACCGGATACAGGATTACCCACGAGCGTGCAGTACTTC

V: TRBV20-1
J: TRBJ1-4
D: .
size: .
CDR3: CSALQGNDEKLFF
DNA: TGCAGTGCCCTACAGGGCAACGATGAAAAACTGTTTTTT

V: TRBV7-2
J: TRBJ2-5
D: .
size: few
CDR3: CASSFISRVRQETQYF
DNA: TGTGCCAGCAGCTTTATTTCGCGGGTGCGACAAGAGACCCAGTACTTC

V: TRBV28
J: TRBJ2-5
D: .
size: .
CDR3: CASSAGGARQETQYF
DNA: TGTGCCAGCAGCGCTGGCGGGGCGAGACAAGAGACCCAGTACTTC

V: TRBV20-1
J: TRBJ2-1
D: .
size: .
CDR3: CSASPPGPRNEQFF
DNA: TGCAGTGCTAGCCCCCCGGGACCGCGCAATGAGCAGTTCTTC

V: TRBV12-3/TRBV12-4
J: TRBJ2-2
D: .
size: .
CDR3: CASRTGPNTGELFF
DNA: TGTGCCAGCAGGACAGGTCCGAACACCGGGGAGCTGTTTTTT

V: TRBV9
J: TRBJ2-1
D: TRBD2
size: once
CDR3: CASSVAGLAGTNEQFF
DNA: TGTGCCAGCAGCGTAGCCGGACTAGCGGGAACGAATGAGCAGTTCTTC

V: TRBV30
J: TRBJ1-2
D: .
size: .
CDR3: CAWSVRMGEGGYTF
DNA: TGTGCCTGGAGTGTCCGGATGGGGGAAGGAGGCTACACCTTC

V: TRBV7-2
J: TRBJ2-5
D: .
size: .
CDR3: CASSPTGTDGLEQYF
DNA: TGTGCCAGCAGCCCGACCGGGACGGACGGCTTAGAGCAGTACTTC

V: TRBV12-3/TRBV12-4
J: TRBJ2-4
D: .
size: .
CDR3: CASSFGDIQYF
DNA: TGTGCCAGCAGTTTCGGTGACATTCAGTACTTC

V: TRBV5-1
J: TRBJ1-2
D: TRBD1
size: .
CDR3: CASSFGTGIDGYTF
DNA: TGCGCCAGCAGCTTCGGGACAGGGATTGATGGCTACACCTTC

V: TRBV12-3/TRBV12-4
J: TRBJ1-5
D: TRBD1
size: .
CDR3: CASTGGGQPQHF
DNA: TGTGCCAGCACAGGGGGGGGTCAGCCCCAGCATTTT

V: TRBV29-1
J: TRBJ1-4
D: .
size: .
CDR3: CSAGQAASTNEKLFF
DNA: TGCAGCGCCGGACAAGCTGCTTCAACTAATGAAAAACTGTTTTTT

V: TRBV10-3
J: TRBJ1-1
D: .
size: once
CDR3: CAISESGAGENEAFF
DNA: TGTGCCATCAGTGAGTCGGGGGCGGGGGAGAATGAAGCTTTCTTT

V: TRBV4-1
J: TRBJ2-7
D: .
size: few
CDR3: CASSQEGRYYEQYF
DNA: TGCGCCAGCAGCCAAGAGGGCAGATACTACGAGCAGTACTTC

V: TRBV4-1
J: TRBJ1-5
D: TRBD1
size: few
CDR3: CASSQGQGGGQPQHF
DNA: TGCGCCAGCAGCCAAGGACAGGGGGGTGGTCAGCCCCAGCATTTT

V: TRBV20-1
J: TRBJ1-6
D: .
size: few
CDR3: CSVPVYNSPLHF
DNA: TGCAGTGTGCCAGTCTATAATTCACCCCTCCACTTT

V: TRBV6-2/TRBV6-3
J: TRBJ2-5
D: TRBD1
size: few
CDR3: CASSITGVETQYF
DNA: TGTGCCAGCAGCATAACAGGGGTCGAGACCCAGTACTTC

V: TRBV20-1
J: TRBJ2-3
D: TRBD2
size: .
CDR3: CSAGLAGATDTQYF
DNA: TGCAGTGCGGGATTAGCGGGAGCCACAGATACGCAGTATTTT